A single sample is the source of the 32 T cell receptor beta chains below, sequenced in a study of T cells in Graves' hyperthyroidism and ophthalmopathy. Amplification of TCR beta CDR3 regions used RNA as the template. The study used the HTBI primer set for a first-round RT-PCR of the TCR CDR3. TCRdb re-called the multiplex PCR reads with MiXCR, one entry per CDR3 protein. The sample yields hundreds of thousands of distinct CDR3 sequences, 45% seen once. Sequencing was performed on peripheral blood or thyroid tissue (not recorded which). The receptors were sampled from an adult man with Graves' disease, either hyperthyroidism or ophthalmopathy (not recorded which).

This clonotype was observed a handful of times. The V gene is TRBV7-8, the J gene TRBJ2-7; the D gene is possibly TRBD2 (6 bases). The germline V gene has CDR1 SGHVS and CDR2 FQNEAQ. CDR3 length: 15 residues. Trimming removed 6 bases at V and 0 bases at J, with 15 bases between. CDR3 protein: CASRGLASSSYEQYF. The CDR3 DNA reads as TGTGCCAGCAGGGGACTGGCATCCTCCTCCTACGAGCAGTACTTC.

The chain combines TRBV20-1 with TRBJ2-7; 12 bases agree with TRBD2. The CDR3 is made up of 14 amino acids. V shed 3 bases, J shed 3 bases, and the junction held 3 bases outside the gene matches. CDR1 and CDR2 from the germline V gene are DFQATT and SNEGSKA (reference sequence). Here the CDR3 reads CSARGLAGIYEQYF. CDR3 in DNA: TGCAGTGCTAGGGGACTAGCGGGTATCTACGAGCAGTACTTC.

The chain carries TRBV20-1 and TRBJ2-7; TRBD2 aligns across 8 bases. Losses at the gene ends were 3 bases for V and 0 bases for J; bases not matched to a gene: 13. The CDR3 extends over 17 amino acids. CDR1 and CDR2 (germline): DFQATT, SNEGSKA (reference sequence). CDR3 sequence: CSASDSRVAGTSYEQYF. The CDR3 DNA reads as TGCAGTGCTAGTGATTCCCGTGTAGCGGGAACCTCCTACGAGCAGTACTTC.

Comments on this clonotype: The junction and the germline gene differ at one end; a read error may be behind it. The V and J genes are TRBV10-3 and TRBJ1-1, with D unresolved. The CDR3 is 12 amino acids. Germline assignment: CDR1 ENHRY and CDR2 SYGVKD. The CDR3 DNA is TGTGCGATCAGTCCCAGGAGGACTGAAGCTTTCTTT. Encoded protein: CAISPRRTEAFF.

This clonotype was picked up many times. CDR3: CASTGINQPQHF. The CDR3 coding sequence is TGTGCCAGCACAGGTATCAATCAGCCCCAGCATTTT. The chain recombines TRBV6-5 with TRBJ1-5; D gene uncertain. V was trimmed by 7 bases and J by 3 bases, leaving 7 bases between them. CDR3 length: 12 residues. CDR1 is MNHEY, CDR2 SVGAGI, per germline.

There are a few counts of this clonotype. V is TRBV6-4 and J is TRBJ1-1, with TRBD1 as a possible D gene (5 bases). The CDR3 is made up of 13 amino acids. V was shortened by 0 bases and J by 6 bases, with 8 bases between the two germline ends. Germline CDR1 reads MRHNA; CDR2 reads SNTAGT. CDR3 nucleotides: TGTGCCAGCAGTGACTCGTGGGGGTCTGAAGCTTTCTTT. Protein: CASSDSWGSEAFF.

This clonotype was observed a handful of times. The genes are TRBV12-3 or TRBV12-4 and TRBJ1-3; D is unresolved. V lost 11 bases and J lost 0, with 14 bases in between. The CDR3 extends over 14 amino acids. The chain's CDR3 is CAVTEQNSGNTIYF. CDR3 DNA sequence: TGTGCCGTAACCGAGCAGAACTCTGGAAACACCATATATTTT.

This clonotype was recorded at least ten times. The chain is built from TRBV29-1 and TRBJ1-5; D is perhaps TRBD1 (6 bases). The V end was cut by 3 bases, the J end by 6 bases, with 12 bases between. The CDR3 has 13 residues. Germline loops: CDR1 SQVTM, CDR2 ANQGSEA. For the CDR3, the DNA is TGCAGCGTTGAGGGCGGAGGGGGTCAGCCCCAGCATTTT. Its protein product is CSVEGGGGQPQHF.

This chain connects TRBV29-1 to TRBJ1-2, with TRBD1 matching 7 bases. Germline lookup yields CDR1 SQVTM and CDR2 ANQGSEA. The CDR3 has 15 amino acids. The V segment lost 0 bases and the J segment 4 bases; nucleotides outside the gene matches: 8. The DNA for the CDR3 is TGCAGCGTTGAAGATCCCTCGACAGGGCCCTATGGCTACACCTTC. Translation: CSVEDPSTGPYGYTF.

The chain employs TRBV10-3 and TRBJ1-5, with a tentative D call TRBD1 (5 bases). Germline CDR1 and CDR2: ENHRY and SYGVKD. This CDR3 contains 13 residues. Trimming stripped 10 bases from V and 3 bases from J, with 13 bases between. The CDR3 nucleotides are TGTGCCAGCGGGACGCCCGCCAATCAGCCCCAGCATTTT. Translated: CASGTPANQPQHF.

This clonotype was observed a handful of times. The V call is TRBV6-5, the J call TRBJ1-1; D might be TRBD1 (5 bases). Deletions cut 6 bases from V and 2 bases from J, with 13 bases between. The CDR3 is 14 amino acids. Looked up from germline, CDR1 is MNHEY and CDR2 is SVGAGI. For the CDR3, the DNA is TGTGCCAGCAGAAGGGGCCCTCAAAACACTGAAGCTTTCTTT. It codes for CASRRGPQNTEAFF.

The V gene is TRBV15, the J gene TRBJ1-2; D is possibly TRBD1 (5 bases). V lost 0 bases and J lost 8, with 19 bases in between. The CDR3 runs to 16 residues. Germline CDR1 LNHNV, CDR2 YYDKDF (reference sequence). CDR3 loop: CATSREREGDSNGYTF. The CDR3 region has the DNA TGTGCCACCAGCAGAGAAAGGGAAGGGGATTCGAACGGCTACACCTTC.

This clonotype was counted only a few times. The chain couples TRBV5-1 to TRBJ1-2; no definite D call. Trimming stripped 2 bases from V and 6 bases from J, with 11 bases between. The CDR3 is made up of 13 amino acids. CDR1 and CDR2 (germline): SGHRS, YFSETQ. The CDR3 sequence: CASSFFSSDGYTF. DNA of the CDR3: TGCGCCAGCAGCTTTTTCAGCTCGGATGGCTACACCTTC. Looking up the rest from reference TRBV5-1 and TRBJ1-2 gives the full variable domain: KAGVTQTPRYLIKTRGQQVTLSCSPISGHRSVSWYQQTPGQGLQFLFEYFSETQRNKGNFPGRFSGRQFSNSRSEMNVSTLELGDSALYLCASSFFSSDGYTFGSGTRLTVV.

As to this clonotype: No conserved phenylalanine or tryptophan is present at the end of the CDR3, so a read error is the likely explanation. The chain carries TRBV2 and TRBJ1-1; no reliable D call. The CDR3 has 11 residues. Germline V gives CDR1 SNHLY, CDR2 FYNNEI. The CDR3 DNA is TGTGCCAGCGGTGAACGGATTGAAGCTTTCGTT. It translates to CASGERIEAFV.

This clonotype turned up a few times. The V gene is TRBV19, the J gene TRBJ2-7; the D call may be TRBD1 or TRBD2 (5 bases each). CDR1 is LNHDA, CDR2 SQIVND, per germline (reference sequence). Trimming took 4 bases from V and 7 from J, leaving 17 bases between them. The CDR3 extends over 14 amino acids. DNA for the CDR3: TGTGCCAGTAGTAGGCAGGGAGAAGGATGGGAGCAGTACTTC. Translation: CASSRQGEGWEQYF.

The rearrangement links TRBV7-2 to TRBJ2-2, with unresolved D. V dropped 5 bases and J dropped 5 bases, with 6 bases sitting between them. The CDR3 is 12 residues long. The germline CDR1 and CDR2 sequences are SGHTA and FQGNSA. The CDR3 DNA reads TGTGCCAGCAGCCGGAGTACCGGGGAGCTGTTTTTT. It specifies CASSRSTGELFF.

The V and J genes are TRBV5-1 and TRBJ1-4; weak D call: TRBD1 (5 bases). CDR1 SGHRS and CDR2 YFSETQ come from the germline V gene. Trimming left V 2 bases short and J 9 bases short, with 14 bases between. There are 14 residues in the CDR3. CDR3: CASSLDSSPQKLFF. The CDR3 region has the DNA TGCGCCAGCAGCTTAGACAGCTCCCCGCAAAAACTGTTTTTT.

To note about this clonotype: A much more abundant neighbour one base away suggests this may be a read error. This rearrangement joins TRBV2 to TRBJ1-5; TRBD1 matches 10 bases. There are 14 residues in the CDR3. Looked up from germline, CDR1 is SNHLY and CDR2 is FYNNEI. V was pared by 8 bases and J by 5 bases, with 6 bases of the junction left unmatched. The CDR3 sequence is CASLATGGDQPQHF. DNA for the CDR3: TGTGCCAGCTTGGCGACAGGGGGCGATCAGCCCCAGCATTTT.

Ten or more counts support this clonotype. Here the CDR3 reads CASSLDNRGSEAFF. The CDR3 bases are TGTGCCAGCAGCTTAGACAACAGGGGTTCTGAAGCTTTCTTT. The rearrangement links TRBV7-2 to TRBJ1-1; 7 bases map to TRBD1. The CDR3 runs to 14 residues. The V gene end was trimmed by 1 base and the J gene end by 6 bases; junction bases not matched to a gene: 5. The V gene's germline CDR1 is SGHTA and CDR2 FQGNSA.

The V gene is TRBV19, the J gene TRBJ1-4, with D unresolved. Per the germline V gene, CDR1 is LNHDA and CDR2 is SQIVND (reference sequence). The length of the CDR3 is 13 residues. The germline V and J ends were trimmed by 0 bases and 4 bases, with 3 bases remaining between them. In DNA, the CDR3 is TGTGCCAGTAGTATAGAGCTTAATGAAAAACTGTTTTTT. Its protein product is CASSIELNEKLFF. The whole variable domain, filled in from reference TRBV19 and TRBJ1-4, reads DGGITQSPKYLFRKEGQNVTLSCEQNLNHDAMYWYRQDPGQGLRLIYYSQIVNDFQKGDIAEGYSVSREKKESFPLTVTSAQKNPTAFYLCASSIELNEKLFFGSGTQLSVL.

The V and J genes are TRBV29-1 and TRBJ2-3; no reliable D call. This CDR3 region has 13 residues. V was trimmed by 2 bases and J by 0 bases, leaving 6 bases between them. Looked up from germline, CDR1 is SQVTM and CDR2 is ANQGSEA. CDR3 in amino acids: CSVEMDSTDTQYF. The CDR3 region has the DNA TGCAGCGTTGAAATGGACAGCACAGATACGCAGTATTTT.

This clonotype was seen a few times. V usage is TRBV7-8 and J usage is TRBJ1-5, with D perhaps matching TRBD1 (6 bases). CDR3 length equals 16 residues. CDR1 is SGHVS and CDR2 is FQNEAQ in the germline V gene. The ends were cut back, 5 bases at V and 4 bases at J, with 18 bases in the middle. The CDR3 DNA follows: TGTGCCAGCAGCCTTGGGGATGGAGGGGGGAATCAGCCCCAGCATTTT. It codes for CASSLGDGGGNQPQHF.

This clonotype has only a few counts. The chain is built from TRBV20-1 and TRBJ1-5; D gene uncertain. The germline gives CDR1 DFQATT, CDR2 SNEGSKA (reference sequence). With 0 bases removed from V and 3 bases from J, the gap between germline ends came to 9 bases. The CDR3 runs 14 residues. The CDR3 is CSARDLRPNQPQHF. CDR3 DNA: TGCAGTGCTAGAGATCTCAGGCCCAATCAGCCCCAGCATTTT.

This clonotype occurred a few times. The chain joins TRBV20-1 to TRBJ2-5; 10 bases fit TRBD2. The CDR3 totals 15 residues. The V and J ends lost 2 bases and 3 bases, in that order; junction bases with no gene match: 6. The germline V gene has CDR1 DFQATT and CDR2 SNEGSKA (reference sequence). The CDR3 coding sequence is TGCAGTGCTAGACTCCCAGCGGGAGGGGAAGAGACCCAGTACTTC. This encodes CSARLPAGGEETQYF.

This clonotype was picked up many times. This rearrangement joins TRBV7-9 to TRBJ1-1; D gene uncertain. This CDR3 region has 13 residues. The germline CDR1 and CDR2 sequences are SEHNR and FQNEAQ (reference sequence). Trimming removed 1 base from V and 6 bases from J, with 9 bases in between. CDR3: CASSLGGWAEAFF. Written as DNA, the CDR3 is TGTGCCAGCAGCTTAGGAGGGTGGGCTGAAGCTTTCTTT.

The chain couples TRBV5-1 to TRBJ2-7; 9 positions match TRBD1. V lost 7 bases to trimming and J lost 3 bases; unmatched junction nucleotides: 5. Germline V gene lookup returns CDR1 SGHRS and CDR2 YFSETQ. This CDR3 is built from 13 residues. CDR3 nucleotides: TGCGCCAGCGGGGGACAGGGAGTCTACGAGCAGTACTTC. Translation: CASGGQGVYEQYF.

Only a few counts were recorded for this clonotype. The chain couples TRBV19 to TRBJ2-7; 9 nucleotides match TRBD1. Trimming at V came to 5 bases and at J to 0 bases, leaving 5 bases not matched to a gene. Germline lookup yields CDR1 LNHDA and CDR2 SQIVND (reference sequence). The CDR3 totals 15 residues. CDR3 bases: TGTGCCAGTAGTGCCGGGACAGGGCACTCCTACGAGCAGTACTTC. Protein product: CASSAGTGHSYEQYF.

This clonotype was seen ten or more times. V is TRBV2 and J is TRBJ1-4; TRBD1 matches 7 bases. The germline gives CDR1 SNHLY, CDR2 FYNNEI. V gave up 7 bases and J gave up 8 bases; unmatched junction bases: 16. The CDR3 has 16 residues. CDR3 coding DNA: TGTGCCAGCATTACGGGGACAGCAAAAGGATACGAAAAACTGTTTTTT. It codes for CASITGTAKGYEKLFF.

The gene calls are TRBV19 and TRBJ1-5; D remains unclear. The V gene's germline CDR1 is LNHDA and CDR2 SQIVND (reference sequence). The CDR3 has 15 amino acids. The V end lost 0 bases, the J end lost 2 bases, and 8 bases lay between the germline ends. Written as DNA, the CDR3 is TGTGCCAGTAGTATAGATCAATGGGGCAATCAGCCCCAGCATTTT. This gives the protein CASSIDQWGNQPQHF.

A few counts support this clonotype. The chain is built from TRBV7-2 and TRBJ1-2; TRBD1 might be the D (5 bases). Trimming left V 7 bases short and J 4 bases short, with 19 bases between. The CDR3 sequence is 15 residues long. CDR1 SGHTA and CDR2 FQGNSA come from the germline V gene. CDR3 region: CASNLFMGQGYGYTF. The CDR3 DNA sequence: TGTGCCAGCAACCTATTCATGGGGCAGGGCTATGGCTACACCTTC.

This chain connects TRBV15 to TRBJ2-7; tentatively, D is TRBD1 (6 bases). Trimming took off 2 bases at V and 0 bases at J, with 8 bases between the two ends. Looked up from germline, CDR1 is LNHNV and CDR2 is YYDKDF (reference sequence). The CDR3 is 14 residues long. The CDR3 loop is CATSRRGFSYEQYF. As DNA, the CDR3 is TGTGCCACCAGCAGAAGGGGGTTCTCCTACGAGCAGTACTTC. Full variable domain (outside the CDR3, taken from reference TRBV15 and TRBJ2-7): DAMVIQNPRYQVTQFGKPVTLSCSQTLNHNVMYWYQQKSSQAPKLLFHYYDKDFNNEADTPDNFQSRRPNTSFCFLDIRSPGLGDTAMYLCATSRRGFSYEQYFGPGTRLTVT.

CDR3 DNA: TGCAGTGCTAGAGAGACCATCTACGAGCAGTACTTC. Amino acids: CSARETIYEQYF. The V gene is TRBV20-1, the J gene TRBJ2-7; D gene unclear. V lost 0 bases and J 3 bases, leaving 6 bases between the germline ends. CDR1 is DFQATT, CDR2 SNEGSKA, per germline (reference sequence). This CDR3 is built from 12 residues.